Listed below are T cell receptor beta chains from one sample, sequenced in a study of CD8 T cells in ankylosing spondylitis. MiXCR, run by TCRdb on the 5' RACE reads, gives a single entry per CDR3 protein. The sample consists of a few hundred thousand distinct CDR3 sequences, about an eighth of them appearing once. The specimen sequenced was blood, either unsorted or a sorted T cell fraction (not recorded which). The receptors were gathered from a male donor with ankylosing spondylitis. Both conserved end residues are part of each CDR3. Each record gives: J gene, V gene, D gene, clone size, CDR3 protein, CDR3 DNA. D genes are given only for firm matches. A clone size is listed for some rows: how often the clone was seen (once, few, many), or a class if it is expanded.

j_call: TRBJ2-1; v_call: TRBV7-2; d_call: -; clone_size: many; cdr3_aa: CASSLGGREQFF; cdr3_nt: TGTGCCAGCAGCTTAGGGGGGAGGGAGCAGTTCTTC
j_call: TRBJ2-7; v_call: TRBV5-1; d_call: -; clone_size: many; cdr3_aa: CASSLEEFSPTRLGAIYEQYF; cdr3_nt: TGCGCCAGCAGCTTGGAGGAATTCTCACCGACGCGACTAGGGGCAATCTACGAGCAGTACTTC
j_call: TRBJ1-1; v_call: TRBV12-3/TRBV12-4; d_call: -; clone_size: many; cdr3_aa: CASSSLIEAFF; cdr3_nt: TGTGCCAGCAGCAGCCTAATTGAAGCTTTCTTT
j_call: TRBJ1-6; v_call: TRBV25-1; d_call: -; clone_size: many; cdr3_aa: CASSEWRGEDSPLHF; cdr3_nt: TGTGCCAGCAGTGAATGGAGGGGTGAGGATTCACCCCTCCACTTT
j_call: TRBJ2-2; v_call: TRBV24-1; d_call: TRBD2; clone_size: -; cdr3_aa: CATSDPGLAGATGELFF; cdr3_nt: TGTGCCACCAGTGATCCGGGACTAGCGGGAGCCACCGGGGAGCTGTTTTTT
j_call: TRBJ2-5; v_call: TRBV5-6; d_call: -; clone_size: few; cdr3_aa: CASAGTSETQYF; cdr3_nt: TGTGCCAGCGCGGGGACGTCCGAGACCCAGTACTTC
j_call: TRBJ2-1; v_call: TRBV5-1; d_call: TRBD2; clone_size: few; cdr3_aa: CASSLAGDRGRRNEQFF; cdr3_nt: TGCGCCAGCAGCTTGGCCGGGGACCGCGGGAGGAGAAATGAGCAGTTCTTC
j_call: TRBJ2-1; v_call: TRBV20-1; d_call: TRBD2; clone_size: few; cdr3_aa: CSAQAGGRNEQFF; cdr3_nt: TGCAGTGCCCAAGCGGGAGGGCGCAATGAGCAGTTCTTC
j_call: TRBJ1-2; v_call: TRBV12-3/TRBV12-4; d_call: -; clone_size: few; cdr3_aa: CASAPFEDAGYTF; cdr3_nt: TGTGCCAGCGCGCCCTTCGAGGACGCGGGCTACACCTTC
j_call: TRBJ2-3; v_call: TRBV28; d_call: -; clone_size: few; cdr3_aa: CASRFPSAGTDTQYF; cdr3_nt: TGTGCCAGCAGGTTCCCATCGGCGGGCACAGATACGCAGTATTTT
j_call: TRBJ2-1; v_call: TRBV12-3/TRBV12-4; d_call: TRBD1; clone_size: -; cdr3_aa: CASTGTGSRNEQFF; cdr3_nt: TGTGCCAGCACCGGGACAGGGAGTCGTAATGAGCAGTTCTTC
j_call: TRBJ1-4; v_call: TRBV7-8; d_call: -; clone_size: few; cdr3_aa: CASSLTWGGGREKLFF; cdr3_nt: TGTGCCAGCAGTCTCACGTGGGGGGGCGGTCGCGAAAAACTGTTTTTT
j_call: TRBJ2-2; v_call: TRBV20-1; d_call: TRBD2; clone_size: many; cdr3_aa: CSAVHVREGGELFF; cdr3_nt: TGCAGTGCCGTCCACGTCCGGGAGGGCGGGGAGCTGTTTTTT
j_call: TRBJ2-7; v_call: TRBV20-1; d_call: TRBD2; clone_size: -; cdr3_aa: CSANPGLAGVGPYEQYF; cdr3_nt: TGCAGTGCTAACCCGGGACTAGCGGGAGTGGGGCCCTACGAGCAGTACTTC
j_call: TRBJ2-2; v_call: TRBV24-1; d_call: -; clone_size: -; cdr3_aa: CATSEFGSGTGELFF; cdr3_nt: TGTGCCACCAGTGAGTTCGGGAGTGGGACCGGGGAGCTGTTTTTT
j_call: TRBJ2-7; v_call: TRBV20-1; d_call: TRBD2; clone_size: many; cdr3_aa: CSAKSGIPYEQYF; cdr3_nt: TGCAGTGCAAAAAGCGGGATCCCATACGAGCAGTACTTC
j_call: TRBJ1-3; v_call: TRBV10-1; d_call: -; clone_size: few; cdr3_aa: CASSTGAGNTIYF; cdr3_nt: TGCGCCAGCAGCACAGGAGCTGGAAACACCATATATTTT
j_call: TRBJ1-3; v_call: TRBV20-1; d_call: -; clone_size: -; cdr3_aa: CSARDPVTPSDQGVGNTIYF; cdr3_nt: TGCAGTGCTAGAGATCCGGTCACTCCGTCGGACCAGGGTGTCGGAAACACCATATATTTT
j_call: TRBJ1-2; v_call: TRBV25-1; d_call: -; clone_size: few; cdr3_aa: CASSERGVDGYTF; cdr3_nt: TGTGCCAGCAGTGAACGTGGGGTGGATGGCTACACCTTC
j_call: TRBJ1-5; v_call: TRBV7-2; d_call: -; clone_size: -; cdr3_aa: CASSLWRQPQHF; cdr3_nt: TGTGCCAGCAGCTTGTGGAGACAGCCCCAGCATTTT
j_call: TRBJ1-1; v_call: TRBV6-5; d_call: -; clone_size: -; cdr3_aa: CASSFREGTEAFF; cdr3_nt: TGTGCCAGCAGTTTCCGAGAGGGCACTGAAGCTTTCTTT
j_call: TRBJ2-1; v_call: TRBV6-1; d_call: TRBD2; clone_size: -; cdr3_aa: CASSEFRDYHNEQFF; cdr3_nt: TGTGCCAGCAGTGAATTCCGGGACTATCACAATGAGCAGTTCTTC
j_call: TRBJ1-5; v_call: TRBV6-1; d_call: -; clone_size: -; cdr3_aa: CASSLRVDNQPQHF; cdr3_nt: TGTGCCAGCAGTCTCCGTGTAGACAATCAGCCCCAGCATTTT
j_call: TRBJ2-1; v_call: TRBV24-1; d_call: TRBD2; clone_size: few; cdr3_aa: CATSDLAGVSYNEQFF; cdr3_nt: TGTGCCACCAGTGACTTAGCGGGAGTGTCCTACAATGAGCAGTTCTTC
j_call: TRBJ2-7; v_call: TRBV18; d_call: -; clone_size: -; cdr3_aa: CASSRGIPGNEQYF; cdr3_nt: TGTGCCAGCTCACGGGGGATCCCAGGAAACGAGCAGTACTTC
j_call: TRBJ2-5; v_call: TRBV7-2; d_call: TRBD2; clone_size: -; cdr3_aa: CASSRTSGRLQETQYF; cdr3_nt: TGTGCCAGCAGCCGGACTAGCGGGAGGTTACAAGAGACCCAGTACTTC
j_call: TRBJ2-1; v_call: TRBV15; d_call: TRBD2; clone_size: -; cdr3_aa: CATSGGLAGEQFF; cdr3_nt: TGTGCCACCAGCGGCGGACTAGCCGGTGAGCAGTTCTTC
j_call: TRBJ2-7; v_call: TRBV20-1; d_call: TRBD2; clone_size: -; cdr3_aa: CSARGVGRPPVYEQYF; cdr3_nt: TGCAGTGCTAGAGGGGTCGGGAGGCCCCCAGTCTACGAGCAGTACTTC
j_call: TRBJ2-7; v_call: TRBV5-1; d_call: -; clone_size: -; cdr3_aa: CASSFPGGHSYEQYF; cdr3_nt: TGCGCCAGCAGCTTTCCAGGGGGGCACTCCTACGAGCAGTACTTC
j_call: TRBJ2-5; v_call: TRBV11-3; d_call: TRBD1; clone_size: -; cdr3_aa: CASSILQGEETQYF; cdr3_nt: TGTGCCAGCAGCATTCTTCAGGGGGAAGAGACCCAGTACTTC
j_call: TRBJ1-1; v_call: TRBV7-9; d_call: -; clone_size: -; cdr3_aa: CASSLVKSEAFF; cdr3_nt: TGTGCCAGCAGCCTAGTAAAGTCTGAAGCTTTCTTT
j_call: TRBJ2-4; v_call: TRBV20-1; d_call: TRBD2; clone_size: many; cdr3_aa: CSARNSGRENIQYF; cdr3_nt: TGCAGTGCAAGAAACAGCGGGAGGGAAAACATTCAGTACTTC
j_call: TRBJ1-1; v_call: TRBV9; d_call: TRBD1; clone_size: -; cdr3_aa: CASSAATGGLGDTEAFF; cdr3_nt: TGTGCCAGCAGCGCCGCGACAGGGGGTCTTGGGGACACTGAAGCTTTCTTT
j_call: TRBJ1-6; v_call: TRBV20-1; d_call: -; clone_size: -; cdr3_aa: CSALTSGGNSPLHF; cdr3_nt: TGCAGTGCCCTTACGTCGGGGGGAAATTCACCCCTCCACTTT
j_call: TRBJ1-1; v_call: TRBV2; d_call: -; clone_size: -; cdr3_aa: CASVPPGAEAFF; cdr3_nt: TGTGCCAGCGTTCCACCTGGCGCTGAAGCTTTCTTT
j_call: TRBJ2-1; v_call: TRBV3-1; d_call: TRBD2; clone_size: -; cdr3_aa: CASRLAGGTEQFF; cdr3_nt: TGTGCCAGCAGACTAGCGGGGGGGACCGAGCAGTTCTTC
j_call: TRBJ1-1; v_call: TRBV27; d_call: -; clone_size: many; cdr3_aa: CASSFQGPGWTEAFF; cdr3_nt: TGTGCCAGCAGTTTCCAGGGGCCTGGGTGGACTGAAGCTTTCTTT